This T cell receptor beta chain emerged from a study of early T cells in non-severe SARS-CoV-2 infection. Study-wide context: With bulk RNA from unsorted whole blood as input, sequencing yielded unpaired chains. Findings and limits, study-wide: The matching step, a VDJdb search, favored anti-spike CD8 responses and missed private and CD4 specificities.

Researchers attached unique molecular identifiers to individual cDNA molecules. TCRdb processed the 5' RACE reads anew with MiXCR; each CDR3 protein has one entry. This sample has about 31,000 distinct CDR3 sequences, with roughly 5.7% found just once. Trimming cost V 5 bases and J 7 bases; bases outside gene matches: 11. This CDR3 spans 16 amino acids. In its sample, this clonotype ranks as medium-sized. The antigen is not known. The sequenced sample consisted of whole blood. This clonotype was obtained from an adult who was a healthcare worker with PCR-confirmed SARS-CoV-2 infection or an uninfected control (not recorded which). V usage is TRBV12-3 or TRBV12-4 and J usage is TRBJ2-1, with TRBD2 matching 10 bases. The DNA for the CDR3 is TGTGCCAGCAGTCCGCCAGCGGGAGGGCCCGGGAATGAGCAGTTCTTC. Translating gives CASSPPAGGPGNEQFF.